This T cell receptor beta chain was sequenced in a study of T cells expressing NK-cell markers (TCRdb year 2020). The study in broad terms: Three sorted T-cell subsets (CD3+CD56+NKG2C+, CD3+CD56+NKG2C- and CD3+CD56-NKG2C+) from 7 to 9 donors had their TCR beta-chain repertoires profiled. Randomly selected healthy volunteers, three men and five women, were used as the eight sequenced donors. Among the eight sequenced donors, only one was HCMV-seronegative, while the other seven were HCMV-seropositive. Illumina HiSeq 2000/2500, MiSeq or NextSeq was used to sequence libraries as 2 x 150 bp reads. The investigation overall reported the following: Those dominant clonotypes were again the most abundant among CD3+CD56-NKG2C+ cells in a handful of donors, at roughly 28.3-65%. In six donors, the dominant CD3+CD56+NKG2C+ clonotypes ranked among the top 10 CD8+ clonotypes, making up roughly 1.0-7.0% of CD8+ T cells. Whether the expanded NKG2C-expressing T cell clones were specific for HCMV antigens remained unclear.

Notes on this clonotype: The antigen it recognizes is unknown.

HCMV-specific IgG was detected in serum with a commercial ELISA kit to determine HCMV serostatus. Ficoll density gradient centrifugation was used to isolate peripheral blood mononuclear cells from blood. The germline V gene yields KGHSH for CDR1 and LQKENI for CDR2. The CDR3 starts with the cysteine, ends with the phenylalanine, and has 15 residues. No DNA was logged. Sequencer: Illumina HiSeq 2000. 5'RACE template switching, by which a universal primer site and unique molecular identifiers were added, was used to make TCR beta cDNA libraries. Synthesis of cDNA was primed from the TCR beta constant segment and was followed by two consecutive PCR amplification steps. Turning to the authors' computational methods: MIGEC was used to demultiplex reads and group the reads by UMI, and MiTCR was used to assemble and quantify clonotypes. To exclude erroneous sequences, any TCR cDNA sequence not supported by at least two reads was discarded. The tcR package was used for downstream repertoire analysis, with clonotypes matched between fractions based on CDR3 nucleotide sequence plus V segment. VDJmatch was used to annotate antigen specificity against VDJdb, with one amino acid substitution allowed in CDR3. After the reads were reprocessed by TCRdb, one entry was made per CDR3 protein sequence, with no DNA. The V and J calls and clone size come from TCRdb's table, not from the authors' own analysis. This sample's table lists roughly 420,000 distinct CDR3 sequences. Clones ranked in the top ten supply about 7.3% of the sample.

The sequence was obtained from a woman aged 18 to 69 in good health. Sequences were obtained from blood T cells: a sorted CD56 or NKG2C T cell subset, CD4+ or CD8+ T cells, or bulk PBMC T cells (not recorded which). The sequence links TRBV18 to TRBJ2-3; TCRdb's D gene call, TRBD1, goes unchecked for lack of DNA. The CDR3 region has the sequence CASSPGESEGYTQYF.